The clone carrying this TCR beta chain was counted a few times. Its antigen is still unknown. This sample stems from a study of blood T cells in healthy people across ages. Findings and caveats of the study: When one million T cells were used, diversity estimates were thought to be underestimates. Long-lived and aged donors differed, with more naive CD4+ cells and higher diversity in the long-lived.

The CDR3 covers 17 residues. CDR1 and CDR2 from the germline V gene are LNHDA and SQIVND (reference sequence). Primed by a sample-barcoded 5' primer and a J-beta primer mix, a second PCR proceeded for about 7 to 12 cycles. Each cDNA molecule, via a template-switch adaptor with 12 random nucleotides, was tagged. Each CDR3 protein gets one entry after TCRdb re-called the 5' RACE reads with MiXCR. The profile shows 1.2 million to 1.5 million distinct CDR3 sequences, roughly 40% of them singletons. This chain links TRBV19 with TRBJ2-5, with D perhaps assigned TRBD1 or TRBD2 (5 bases each). The J call is uncertain, as TRBJ2-7 better fits the DNA end. The receptor comes from a woman in her late teens or twenties in good health. The sequenced sample consisted of blood. The CDR3 loop is CASSPNPGRPKENEQYF. The CDR3 DNA reads TGTGCCAGTAGTCCCAATCCGGGACGCCCTAAGGAAAACGAGCAGTACTTC.